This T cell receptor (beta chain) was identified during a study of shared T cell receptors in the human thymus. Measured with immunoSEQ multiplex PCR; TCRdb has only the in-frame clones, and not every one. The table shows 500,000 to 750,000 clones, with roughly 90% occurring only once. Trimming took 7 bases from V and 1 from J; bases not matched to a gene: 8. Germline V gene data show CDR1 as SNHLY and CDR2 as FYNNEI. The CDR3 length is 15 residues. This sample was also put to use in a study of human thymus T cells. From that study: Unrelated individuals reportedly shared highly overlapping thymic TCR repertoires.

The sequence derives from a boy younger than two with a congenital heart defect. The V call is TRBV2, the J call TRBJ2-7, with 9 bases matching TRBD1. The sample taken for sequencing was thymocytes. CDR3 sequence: CASIEGTGLSYEQYF. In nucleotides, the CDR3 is TGTGCCAGCATCGAAGGGACAGGGCTTTCCTACGAGCAGTACTTC. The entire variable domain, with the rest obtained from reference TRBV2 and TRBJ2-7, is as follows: EPEVTQTPSHQVTQMGQEVILRCVPISNHLYFYWYRQILGQKVEFLVSFYNNEISEKSEIFDDQFSVERPDGSNFTLKIRSTKLEDSAMYFCASIEGTGLSYEQYFGPGTRLTVT.